This passage covers 18 T cell receptor beta chains from one sample sequenced in a study of blood T cell repertoires in COVID-19. Method: immunoSEQ multiplex PCR; TCRdb's copy keeps in-frame clones and lacks some. The table records roughly 120,000 clones, about 87% of them present only once. Sequenced input: peripheral blood. These receptors all come from a woman in her 70s with acute or convalescent COVID-19.

The chain links TRBV10-3 to TRBJ2-7; D may be TRBD2 (5 bases). V lost 2 bases to trimming and J lost 7 bases, with 9 bases between them. In germline, CDR1 is ENHRY, CDR2 SYGVKD. The CDR3 is made up of 12 amino acids. The CDR3 region has the DNA TGTGCCATCAGTGAGGGGAGAAGAGAGCAGTACTTC. Translation: CAISEGRREQYF.

Here the CDR3 reads CASSDLWGGTQYF. The CDR3 nucleotides read TGCGCCAGCAGTGATCTTTGGGGGGGTACGCAGTATTTT. The chain carries TRBV10-1 and TRBJ2-3; 7 bases match TRBD2. The CDR3 loop spans 13 amino acids. The V gene's germline CDR1 is WNHNN and CDR2 SYGVQD (reference sequence). J gave up 8 bases and V 3 bases, and 5 bases lay outside the gene matches.

V is TRBV18 and J is TRBJ2-7; D call uncertain. Germline-derived CDR1 and CDR2 are KGHSH and LQKENI. The CDR3 contains 14 residues. The ends were cut back, 0 bases at V and 1 base at J, with 7 bases in the middle. As DNA, the CDR3 is TGTGCCAGCTCACCACCTGCACAGTCCTACGAGCAGTACTTC. It codes for CASSPPAQSYEQYF.

The chain combines TRBV10-2 with TRBJ2-7; a possible D gene is TRBD2 (5 bases). V lost 7 bases and J lost 7, with 17 bases in between. The CDR3 totals 13 residues. Germline values: CDR1 WSHSY, CDR2 SAAADI. The DNA of the CDR3 is TGCGCCAGCAAGACCGTAAGCGGCGAAGAGCAGTACTTC. It yields the protein CASKTVSGEEQYF.

The V gene is TRBV28, the J gene TRBJ2-1, with D possibly being TRBD1 (7 bases). Germline V gene lookup returns CDR1 MDHEN and CDR2 SYDVKM. V lost 9 bases, J lost 1 base, and 13 bases lay in between. The CDR3 has 14 amino acids. The CDR3 coding sequence is TGTGCCAGTCCAGGGGGGACATCCTACAATGAGCAGTTCTTC. This translates into CASPGGTSYNEQFF.

V is TRBV28 and J is TRBJ1-2; D is possibly TRBD1 (5 bases). Germline loops: CDR1 MDHEN, CDR2 SYDVKM. The CDR3 contains 13 residues. The V gene lost 3 bases and the J gene lost 7 bases, with 12 bases spanning the gap. The CDR3: CASSLEGIGGYTF. As DNA, the CDR3 is TGTGCCAGCAGTTTGGAGGGGATAGGTGGCTACACCTTC.

The chain links TRBV11-2 to TRBJ2-2; D might be TRBD2 (5 bases). The CDR3 extends over 16 amino acids. CDR1 is SGHAT and CDR2 is FQNNGV in the germline V gene. Trimming shortened V by 0 bases and J by 0 bases, and 8 bases separated the two germline ends. CDR3 nucleotide sequence: TGTGCCAGCAGCTTAGATTCACTAGCGAACACCGGGGAGCTGTTTTTT. It is translated as CASSLDSLANTGELFF.

This clone has a handful of counts. V usage is TRBV29-1 and J usage is TRBJ1-1, with D perhaps matching TRBD1 (5 bases). CDR1 is SQVTM and CDR2 is ANQGSEA in the germline V gene. The CDR3 spans 12 residues. As DNA, the CDR3 is TGCACTATATTGGGGCACCCCACTGAAGCTTTCTTT. It is translated as CTILGHPTEAFF.

The V gene is TRBV4-1, the J gene TRBJ1-6; D ambiguous. The germline CDR1 and CDR2 sequences are MGHRA and YSYEKL. V lost 1 base and J lost 8, with 15 bases in between. The CDR3 contains 16 residues. For the CDR3, the DNA is TGCGCCAGCAGCCAAGTGAGGCCGCAGTCAGATTCACCCCTCCACTTT. It translates to CASSQVRPQSDSPLHF.

This chain links TRBV28 with TRBJ1-2, with D maybe TRBD1 (6 bases). CDR3 size: 13 residues. V was shortened by 2 bases and J by 8 bases, with 12 bases between the two germline ends. Germline CDR1 reads MDHEN; CDR2 reads SYDVKM. CDR3 nucleotide sequence: TGTGCCAGCAGTTTAGGCAGGGGAAGGGGCTACACCTTC. Its translation is CASSLGRGRGYTF.

The genes are TRBV7-2 and TRBJ2-2, with a weak D call TRBD2 (5 bases). Germline loops: CDR1 SGHTA, CDR2 FQGNSA. V gave up 3 bases and J gave up 0 bases, with 11 bases separating them. This CDR3 region has 16 residues. Here the CDR3 DNA reads TGTGCCAGCAGCTTGGACTCAGACGCGAACACCGGGGAGCTGTTTTTT. Translated: CASSLDSDANTGELFF.

This chain connects TRBV18 to TRBJ1-3; D is possibly TRBD1 (5 bases). V was clipped by 0 bases and J by 0 bases, with 9 bases between them. Germline V gene sequence: CDR1 KGHSH, CDR2 LQKENI. The CDR3 is 16 amino acids. The CDR3 DNA reads TGTGCCAGCTCACCACCCGGACAAAACTCTGGAAACACCATATATTTT. Translating it yields CASSPPGQNSGNTIYF. Full variable domain (rest looked up from reference TRBV18 and TRBJ1-3): NAGVMQNPRHLVRRRGQEARLRCSPMKGHSHVYWYRQLPEEGLKFMVYLQKENIIDESGMPKERFSAEFPKEGPSILRIQQVVRGDSAAYFCASSPPGQNSGNTIYFGEGSWLTVV.

The chain combines TRBV5-1 with TRBJ1-6; the D is unclear. CDR1 SGHRS and CDR2 YFSETQ come from the germline V gene. The CDR3 is 16 residues long. The V end lost 4 bases, the J end lost 2 bases, and 13 bases lay between the germline ends. The CDR3 spells CASSTGLSTYNSPLHF. The CDR3 nucleotides read TGCGCCAGCAGCACGGGTCTCTCGACCTATAATTCACCCCTCCACTTT.

This chain connects TRBV18 to TRBJ1-2; 7 bases align to TRBD1. The CDR3 totals 14 residues. Unmatched junction bases numbered 5, after V lost 5 bases and J lost 2 bases. The germline V gene has CDR1 KGHSH and CDR2 LQKENI. The CDR3 here is CASSTGTVNYGYTF. CDR3 sequence (DNA): TGTGCCAGCTCAACCGGGACAGTCAACTATGGCTACACCTTC.

The chain joins TRBV12-3 or TRBV12-4 to TRBJ2-3; no clear D. The CDR3 totals 12 residues. With 7 bases removed from V and 2 bases from J, the gap between germline ends came to 7 bases. The CDR3 DNA sequence: TGTGCCAGCAAACTTTTCACAGATACGCAGTATTTT. Encoded protein: CASKLFTDTQYF.

This sequence joins TRBV7-9 and TRBJ2-2; no reliable D call. V dropped 5 bases and J dropped 6 bases, with 16 bases sitting between them. Germline lookup yields CDR1 SEHNR and CDR2 FQNEAQ (reference sequence). The CDR3 consists of 15 residues. The CDR3 region has the DNA TGTGCCAGCAGCCCCCGTCCCGTCGCGGCCGGGGAGCTGTTTTTT. Translating gives CASSPRPVAAGELFF.

The rearrangement uses TRBV6-5 and TRBJ2-7; D may be TRBD1 (5 bases). The V gene lost 0 bases and the J gene lost 7 bases, with 10 bases spanning the gap. Germline lookup yields CDR1 MNHEY and CDR2 SVGAGI. The CDR3 contains 13 residues. As DNA, the CDR3 is TGTGCCAGCAGTTACTCTCAGGGTCGAGAGCAGTACTTC. Its protein product is CASSYSQGREQYF.

For this clone: Other DNA sequences of this sample code for an identical CDR3. The chain is built from TRBV15 and TRBJ1-3; tentatively, D is TRBD1 (6 bases). The CDR3 consists of 15 residues. The germline V gene has CDR1 LNHNV and CDR2 YYDKDF (reference sequence). V lost 0 bases to trimming and J lost 0 bases, with 6 bases between them. CDR3 protein: CATSRDRGSGNTIYF. CDR3 DNA sequence: TGTGCCACCAGCAGAGACAGGGGCTCTGGAAACACCATATATTTT.